The T cell receptor (beta chain) under discussion was sequenced for a study of shared clonotypes between healthy human individuals. The study's findings and limits: A few donors held approximately 4.6% of naive CD4 clonotypes in common.

As regards this clone: The antigen remains undetermined.

Adult Caucasians living in Nashville, Tennessee made up all of the donors. V lost 4 bases and J lost 13, with 22 bases in between. CDR3 length: 14 residues. Germline CDR1 reads SGHDT; CDR2 reads YYEEEE. How the authors handled the data: Because ImmunoSEQ provided only junction sequences with no quality scores, the filtering differed. TCRdb keeps only in-frame clones here, not all; method: immunoSEQ multiplex PCR. V, J and clone size were drawn from that table, and D and trimming were deduced from the DNA. The sample holds approximately 700,000 clones; around 78% are singletons and the top ten take 1.5% to 2%.

J is TRBJ2-3 and V is TRBV5-6; no clear D gene. This clonotype was obtained from a woman aged 25 to 39 in good health. Sequenced input: memory CD4+ T cells sorted from blood. Specified subset: CD45RA-negative fraction. The chain's CDR3 is CASSPKSRTAVEYF. CDR3 DNA sequence: TGTGCCAGCAGCCCCAAATCCCGGACCGCAGTGGAGTATTTT.